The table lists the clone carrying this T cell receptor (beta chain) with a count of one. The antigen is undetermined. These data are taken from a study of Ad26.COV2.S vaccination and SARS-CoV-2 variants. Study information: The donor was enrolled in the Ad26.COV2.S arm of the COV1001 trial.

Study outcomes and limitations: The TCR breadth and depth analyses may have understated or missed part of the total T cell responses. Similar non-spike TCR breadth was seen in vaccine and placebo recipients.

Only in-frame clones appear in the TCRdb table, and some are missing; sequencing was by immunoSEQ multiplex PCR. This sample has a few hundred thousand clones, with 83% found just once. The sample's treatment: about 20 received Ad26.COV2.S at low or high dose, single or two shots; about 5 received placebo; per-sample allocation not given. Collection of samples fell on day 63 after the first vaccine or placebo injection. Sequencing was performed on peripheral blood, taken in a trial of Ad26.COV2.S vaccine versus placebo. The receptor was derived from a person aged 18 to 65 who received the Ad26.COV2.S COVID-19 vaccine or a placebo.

The CDR3 sequence: CASSKEGASGRPDEQFF. CDR3 DNA sequence: TGTGCCAGCAGCAAAGAGGGAGCTAGCGGGAGACCGGATGAGCAGTTCTTC. This chain links TRBV7-9 with TRBJ2-1; TRBD2 agrees at 10 bases. Germline V gene sequence: CDR1 SEHNR, CDR2 FQNEAQ (reference sequence). V gave up 5 bases and J gave up 8 bases; unmatched junction bases: 15. The CDR3 consists of 17 residues.